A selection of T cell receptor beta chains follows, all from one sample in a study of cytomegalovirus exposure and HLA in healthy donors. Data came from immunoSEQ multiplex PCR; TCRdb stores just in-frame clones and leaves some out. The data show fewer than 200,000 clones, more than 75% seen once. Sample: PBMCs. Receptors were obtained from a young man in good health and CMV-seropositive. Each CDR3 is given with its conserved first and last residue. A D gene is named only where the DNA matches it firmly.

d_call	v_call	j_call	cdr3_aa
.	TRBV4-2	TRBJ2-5	CASSQGPRETQYF
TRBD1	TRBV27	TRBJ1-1	CASRRGQGALGNTEAFF
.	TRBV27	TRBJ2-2	CASSPSPRVNGELFF
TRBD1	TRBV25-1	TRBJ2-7	CASSEWDSYEQYF
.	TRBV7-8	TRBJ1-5	CASSLVAGDGQPQHF
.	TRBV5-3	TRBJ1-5	CARKHRDQPQHF
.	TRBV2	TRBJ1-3	CASGPIRSSGNTIYF
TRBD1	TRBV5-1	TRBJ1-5	CASSLGTGARQPQHF
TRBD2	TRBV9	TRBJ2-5	CASSVSGRVQETQYF
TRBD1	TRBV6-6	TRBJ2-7	CASSYSDRGSYEQYF
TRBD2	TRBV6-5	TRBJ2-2	CASTYRGSGTGELFF
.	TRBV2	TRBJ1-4	CASSERQGGREKLFF
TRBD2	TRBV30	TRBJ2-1	CAWSVRTSGRSSYNEQFF
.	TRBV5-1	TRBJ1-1	CASSLVAENTEAFF
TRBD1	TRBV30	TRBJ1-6	CAWKGDRNSPLHF
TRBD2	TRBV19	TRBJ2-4	CASSATGGGFFKNIQYF
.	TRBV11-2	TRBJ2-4	CASSLGGGGADIQYF
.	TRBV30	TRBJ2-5	CAWEPPYGLETQYF
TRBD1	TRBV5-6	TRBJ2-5	CASSFPIRTGAQETQYF
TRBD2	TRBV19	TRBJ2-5	CASSIGGGEETQYF
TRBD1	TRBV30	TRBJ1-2	CAWGGQSTYYGYTF
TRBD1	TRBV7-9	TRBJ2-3	CASSPPGGRGTDTQYF
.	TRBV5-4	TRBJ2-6	CASSLSVSGANGLTF
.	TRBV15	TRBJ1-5	CATSEGRGNQPQHF
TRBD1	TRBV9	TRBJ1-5	CASSAGTGGFQPQHF
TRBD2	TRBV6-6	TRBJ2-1	CASTGTSGSQDNEQFF
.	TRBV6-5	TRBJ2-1	CATGSLGAVRNEQFF
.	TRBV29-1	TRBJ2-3	CSVERSGNVGADTQYF
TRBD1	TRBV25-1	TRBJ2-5	CASSEPGTVQETQYF